This record covers a single T cell receptor (beta chain). What it binds is not known. This CDR3 region has 15 residues. V dropped 2 bases and J dropped 4 bases, with 16 bases sitting between them. Germline V CDR1 and CDR2: SGDLS, YYNGEE. These data come from a study of T cell responses to AZD1222 COVID-19 vaccine. Method: immunoSEQ multiplex PCR; TCRdb's copy keeps in-frame clones and lacks some. The table has 45,000 to 60,000 clones, more than 70% seen once. Study observations and caveats: Vaccine-related CD4 TCRs covered spike, predominating at 160-218 and 743-854. Clonal diversity may have been underestimated in mostly white British donors.

This material consisted of peripheral blood, taken on day 0 of AZD1222 vaccination. This TCR came from an adult in good health. V gene TRBV9 combines with J gene TRBJ2-7; perhaps TRBD2 as D (6 bases). The CDR3 is CASSVGLGGVYEQYF. In DNA, the CDR3 is TGTGCCAGCAGCGTGGGACTGGGCGGAGTTTACGAGCAGTACTTC.